Shown below are 14 T cell receptor beta chains from a single sample sequenced in a study of identical twins. TCRdb itself ran the 5' RACE reads through MiXCR, one entry per CDR3 protein. This sample carries 700,000 or so distinct CDR3 sequences, 8.5% to 9% of them seen once, and the ten largest clones take approximately 0.89%. The sample also formed part of further work on yellow fever vaccine responses in identical twins.

Sequencing was carried out using PBMCs. Receptors originate from a woman younger than 30 in good health.

This clonotype appeared many times. The chain has TRBV12-3 or TRBV12-4 and TRBJ2-4; the D is unclear. With 6 bases removed from V and 9 bases from J, the gap between germline ends came to 9 bases. The CDR3 extends over 11 amino acids. In DNA, the CDR3 is TGTGCCAGCAGCCCCGGTCTCATTCAGTACTTC. This gives the protein CASSPGLIQYF.

This clonotype was found a few times. The V gene is TRBV5-6, the J gene TRBJ2-7; TRBD1 matches 8 bases. CDR1 is SGHDT and CDR2 is YYEEEE in the germline V gene. This CDR3 contains 18 residues. V lost 2 bases to trimming and J lost 7 bases; unmatched junction nucleotides: 20. The CDR3 DNA follows: TGTGCCAGCAGCTTTTCCCCCTTCCGCCGGGACAGGACTATGGAGCAGTACTTC. Amino acid sequence: CASSFSPFRRDRTMEQYF.

The CDR3 loop reads CASSQSRTSGRGNEQFF. Here the CDR3 DNA reads TGTGCCAGCAGCCAATCGAGGACTAGCGGGAGGGGAAATGAGCAGTTCTTC. This chain uses TRBV3-1 with TRBJ2-1; 15 nucleotides match TRBD2. CDR1 and CDR2 (germline): LGHDT, YNNKEL (reference sequence). V shed 2 bases and J 7 bases; nucleotides not matched to a gene: 6. The CDR3 length is 17 residues.

In its sample, this clonotype was seen many times. This chain links TRBV7-2 with TRBJ2-7; TRBD2 agrees at 12 bases. This CDR3 comprises 22 residues. Germline CDR1 reads SGHTA; CDR2 reads FQGNSA. V trimming: 2 bases; J trimming: 0 bases; junction bases outside the gene matches: 20. The CDR3, as DNA: TGTGCCAGCAGCTTATTCGGGGGGCGCGGACTAGCGGGACCCGGGCCCTCCTACGAGCAGTACTTC. Amino acid sequence: CASSLFGGRGLAGPGPSYEQYF.

The chain uses TRBV4-2 and TRBJ1-2; D is possibly TRBD1 (6 bases). From germline, CDR1 is LGHNA and CDR2 YNFKEQ. CDR3 size: 15 residues. V was clipped by 2 bases and J by 2 bases, with 12 bases between them. The CDR3 bases are TGTGCCAGCAGCCAAACCGGGACACTGAACTATGGCTACACCTTC. Protein product: CASSQTGTLNYGYTF.

V usage is TRBV20-1 and J usage is TRBJ1-1; 8 nucleotides line up with TRBD1. Unmatched junction bases numbered 16, after V lost 7 bases and J lost 0 bases. The CDR3 length is 17 residues. Germline V gene data show CDR1 as DFQATT and CDR2 as SNEGSKA (reference sequence). In DNA, the CDR3 is TGCAGTGTTTGGGTTGGGACAGGAGCAAAATTGAACACTGAAGCTTTCTTT. This encodes CSVWVGTGAKLNTEAFF.

This clonotype was detected a few times. The V call is TRBV12-3 or TRBV12-4, the J call TRBJ2-3; 7 bases map to TRBD2. V trimming: 7 bases; J trimming: 3 bases; junction bases outside the gene matches: 10. CDR3 size: 15 residues. CDR3 nucleotides: TGTGCCAGCACCCATCGCGGGAGTAGTACAGATACGCAGTATTTT. This gives the protein CASTHRGSSTDTQYF.

This clonotype was recorded many times. The chain couples TRBV24-1 to TRBJ2-1; D unclear. The CDR3 consists of 15 residues. The germline V gene has CDR1 KGHDR and CDR2 SFDVKD. Trimming took 3 bases from V and 0 from J, leaving 8 bases between them. Here the CDR3 DNA reads TGTGCCACCAGTGATGCAGCTAGCTCCTACAATGAGCAGTTCTTC. It is translated as CATSDAASSYNEQFF.

This clonotype occurred a few times. The CDR3 region is CASSLWADRNTEAFF. CDR3 coding DNA: TGTGCCAGCAGCTTATGGGCCGACAGGAACACTGAAGCTTTCTTT. This sequence joins TRBV7-9 and TRBJ1-1, with D possibly matching TRBD1 (5 bases). This CDR3 region has 15 residues. CDR1 and CDR2 from the germline V gene are SEHNR and FQNEAQ (reference sequence). Trimming left V 2 bases short and J 1 base short, with 11 bases between.

V is TRBV7-2 and J is TRBJ2-1, with 14 bases that match TRBD2. CDR3 size: 14 residues. With V trimmed by 5 bases and J by 10 bases, 4 bases remained unmatched. Germline V CDR1 and CDR2: SGHTA, FQGNSA. The CDR3 reads CASSTGLAGEEQFF. Here the CDR3 DNA reads TGTGCCAGCAGCACGGGACTAGCGGGAGAGGAGCAGTTCTTC.

This clonotype has more than one count but fewer than ten. This CDR3 is CASSQEGGTIYEQYF. The CDR3 nucleotides read TGTGCCAGCAGCCAAGAAGGGGGGACAATATACGAGCAGTACTTC. The gene calls are TRBV14 and TRBJ2-7; D assignment may be TRBD1 or TRBD2 (6 bases each). V was cut by 0 bases and J by 4 bases, with 13 bases left in between. Germline CDR1 and CDR2: SGHDN and FVKESK. The CDR3 is 15 amino acids.

This clonotype occurred a few times. The V and J genes are TRBV27 and TRBJ2-5; 8 bases align to TRBD2. The CDR3 length is 18 residues. Per germline, CDR1 MNHEY and CDR2 SMNVEV (reference sequence). Germline trimming cut 4 bases from V and 0 bases from J; bases unmatched to any gene: 13. For the CDR3, the DNA is TGTGCCAGCAGTTCCCGCCGGGCGTCTAGCGGGTACCAAGAGACCCAGTACTTC. This encodes CASSSRRASSGYQETQYF.

This clonotype was found many times. The rearrangement links TRBV4-1 to TRBJ2-3; D unresolved. The CDR3 extends over 15 amino acids. V lost 1 base to trimming and J lost 2 bases, with 10 bases between them. Germline lookup yields CDR1 MGHRA and CDR2 YSYEKL. CDR3 loop: CASSQVGVVTDTQYF. The CDR3 DNA reads as TGCGCCAGCAGCCAAGTAGGCGTAGTCACAGATACGCAGTATTTT.

J is TRBJ1-1 and V is TRBV6-5; D is possibly TRBD1 (5 bases). From germline, CDR1 is MNHEY and CDR2 SVGAGI. V lost 6 bases to trimming and J lost 3 bases, with 17 bases between them. The CDR3 consists of 15 residues. CDR3 DNA: TGTGCCAGCAGATTATTCACCGGGACCTACACTGAAGCTTTCTTT. Its protein product is CASRLFTGTYTEAFF.